The T cell receptor (beta chain) under discussion was sequenced for a study of blood T cell repertoires in COVID-19. Looking at the study overall: The origin of the acute and convalescent COVID-19 samples was the United States, Italy and Spain. PBMCs, B-cell-depleted T cells, or T cells were the source of the cDNA or gDNA that made up the material.

The protocol was immunoSEQ multiplex PCR, while the TCRdb copy is restricted to in-frame clones and leaves out a portion. The table has a few hundred thousand clones, less than 90% seen once. The CDR3 length is 17 residues. The specimen sequenced was peripheral blood. The J gene is TRBJ2-1, the V gene TRBV21-1; the D call TRBD1 from the table was never checked on the DNA. TRBV21-1 is marked as a pseudogene. The TCR comes from a man in his sixties who had recovered from COVID-19. In nucleotides, the CDR3 is TGTGCCAGCAGCAAAAAAGACCGGGACAGGGGCTACAATGAGCAGTTCTTC. Its protein is CASSKKDRDRGYNEQFF.